This T cell receptor (beta chain) was obtained from a study of molecular identifiers for immune sequencing clone quantification. Study-level background: Naive CD8 RNA (approximately 20,000 or 100,000 cells) was divided into five aliquots, with four sequenced.

Isolation of naive CD8 T cells was achieved by sorting on a CD8+CD4-CCR7+CD45RA+ phenotype. The germline V and J ends were trimmed by 6 bases and 1 base, with 9 bases remaining between them. Germline CDR1 MDHEN, CDR2 SYDVKM. The CDR3 loop spans 13 amino acids. This clonotype was picked up many times. TCRdb reanalysed the PCR reads using MiXCR and keeps one entry per CDR3 protein. The sample has about 500,000 distinct CDR3 sequences, about 21% seen once; the top ten hold about 0.8%. The sequencing sample was made of naive CD8+ T cells from blood, with Jurkat cell RNA spiked in. The subset is: FACS-sorted CD8+CD4-CCR7+CD45RA+ naive T cells. This sequence was found in a human donor in good health. Some libraries in this study had Jurkat cell RNA spiked in. V and J are TRBV28 and TRBJ2-5, with a possible D match to TRBD2 (5 bases). DNA of the CDR3: TGTGCCAGCAGGAGCGCGGGCCAAGAGACCCAGTACTTC. Translated, it gives CASRSAGQETQYF. The entire variable domain, with the rest obtained from reference TRBV28 and TRBJ2-5, is as follows: DVKVTQSSRYLVKRTGEKVFLECVQDMDHENMFWYRQDPGLGLRLIYFSYDVKMKEKGDIPEGYSVSREKKERFSLILESASTNQTSMYLCASRSAGQETQYFGPGTRLLVL.